This paragraph covers one T cell receptor beta chain sequence. This clonotype was counted many times. Its antigen is not yet known. No qualities accompany the bases; no much larger clone lies one base away. The data derive from a study of T cells in Graves' hyperthyroidism and ophthalmopathy (dated by TCRdb to the late 2010s). Looking at the study overall: Peripheral blood was sampled at the time of initial diagnosis, prior to any treatment. Following sampling, methimazole starting at 30 mg daily was given to hyperthyroidism patients, and high-dose intravenous methylprednisolone was given to ophthalmopathy patients. The approximately 100 discovery patients were randomly split 7:3 into training and test sets. To identify TCR V-J signatures that set the groups apart, the researchers used a discovery cohort of roughly 100 patients, made up of 40 to 45 with Graves' ophthalmopathy and about 60 with stable Graves' hyperthyroidism. In more than 5 Graves' hyperthyroidism patients, the study also compared T-cell repertoires from thyroid tissue with T-cell repertoires from blood. Prospective prediction of ophthalmopathy was tested in an independent validation cohort of some 19 hyperthyroidism patients and 17 patients who later progressed to ophthalmopathy. TCR Vbeta CDR3 sequencing of 140 or so peripheral blood samples (over 40 ophthalmopathy, about 74 hyperthyroidism and roughly 17 progressor patients) is reported in the paper.

TCR beta CDR3 regions were amplified from RNA transcripts. The first round of RT-PCR for the TCR CDR3 was performed with the HTBI primer set and the Qiagen OneStep RT-PCR kit. Libraries were constructed in a second round of multiplex PCR, after which size selection and purification were performed. Libraries were sequenced paired-end with 100 bp reads on an Illumina HiSeq2000. Regarding the original processing steps: SOAPnuke was used to process the raw data, throwing out any read that contained adapters or uncalled bases, had a mean Phred below 15, or lacked an exact constant-primer or identifier match. COPE v1.2.5 was used to merge high-quality paired reads, and clonotypes were defined as unique nucleotide sequences. MiTCR v1.1 was used to align the clonotypes against IMGT TRBV, TRBD and TRBJ reference segments. The analysis included only V-J combinations with a frequency above 0.0001, which together covered 99% to 99.2% of the repertoires. A TCS score was defined as the ratio between F50 (clonal expansion) and ExV (chaos), using BLOSUM62-based TCRdist between CDR3 peptides within each V-J. Welch's t-statistics and random forest reduced some 510 V-J features to around 14, which were used in a naive Bayes classifier (R e1071). Using fastp trimming at Q25 and MiXCR clonotype assembly, TCRdb reanalyzed the public sequencing data and kept in-frame beta chains. Records with the same CDR3 protein are collapsed into one entry carrying the most frequent genes and DNA. Clone size and V and J calls follow TCRdb, not the original study. In all, the sample holds about 210,000 distinct CDR3 sequences, and 17% of those were seen once. The ten largest clones represent roughly 53% of the sample.

What the study reported, not specific to this receptor: Blood samples also contained most of the expanded thyroid clonotypes (frequency above 0.001), which suggests that blood repertoires may reflect thyroid immune responses. In validation, progression to ophthalmopathy was predicted by the model with more than 65% sensitivity and nearly 75% specificity, a median of approximately 6.5 months before onset. A model built on a 13 V-J signature distinguished ophthalmopathy from stable hyperthyroidism, reaching roughly 88% sensitivity and about 81% specificity in cross-validation and 80%/75% in testing. Sample size was not statistically predetermined, and blinding of investigators to group allocation was not performed.

The V and J ends are trimmed by 5 bases and 4 bases, leaving 18 bases between them. The CDR3 spans 14 residues, from the cysteine through the phenylalanine. The read is trimmed to its CDR3 DNA, 42 bases read in frame from base 1. CDR1 and CDR2, per the germline V gene (reference sequence), are DFQATT and SNEGSKA. Graves' hyperthyroidism was defined as stable when no progression to ophthalmopathy occurred over 18 months of follow-up. Hyperthyroidism patients were newly diagnosed, with disease duration under 2 months, and aged 18 to 65 years. Any patient with an uncontrolled infection, another autoimmune disease, pregnancy or lactation was excluded. Diagnoses were based on clinical symptoms, serum thyroxine and TRAb, thyroid ultrasound and orbital computed tomography. Ficoll-Paque density gradient centrifugation was used to isolate PBMCs from approximately 11 ml of fresh peripheral blood. Total RNA was extracted using Trizol reagent, and RNA quality was assessed on an Agilent 2100 Bioanalyzer.

The clonotype was recovered from a man aged 50 or older with Graves' hyperthyroidism. The chain employs TRBV20-1 and TRBJ2-7; no D gene can be assigned with confidence. The source material was blood. The CDR3 region has the sequence CSASGSGVPYEQYF. The DNA sequence is given as TGCAGTGCTTCCGGCTCCGGAGTTCCTTACGAGCAGTACTTC.